The 16 T cell receptor beta chains below all came from one sample that was sequenced in a study of response to subunit inactivated influenza vaccine. TCRdb processed the RT-PCR reads anew with MiXCR; each CDR3 protein has one entry. The repertoire consists of around 480,000 distinct CDR3 sequences, with approximately 15% occurring once and the leading ten covering 3%. The material sequenced was CD4+ T cells sorted from PBMCs, taken 23 months after vaccination. The receptors were gathered from a man aged 50-75 years who received an inactivated influenza vaccine.

The table lists this clonotype with a few counts. This sequence joins TRBV7-2 and TRBJ2-7; no definite D call. The germline V gene has CDR1 SGHTA and CDR2 FQGNSA. This CDR3 spans 14 amino acids. The ends were cut back, 5 bases at V and 0 bases at J, with 11 bases in the middle. Written as DNA, the CDR3 is TGTGCCAGCAGCCTTCAGACGGTCTCCTACGAGCAGTACTTC. The encoded protein is CASSLQTVSYEQYF.

The chain joins TRBV4-1 to TRBJ2-7, with unresolved D. This CDR3 contains 20 residues. CDR1 MGHRA and CDR2 YSYEKL come from the germline V gene. The V and J ends lost 2 bases and 2 bases respectively, with 28 bases between them. As DNA, the CDR3 is TGCGCCAGCAGCCAATTTGCCCCCCCGGGCCCCATCAGTCGAGCCTACGAGCAGTACTTC. This gives the protein CASSQFAPPGPISRAYEQYF.

The table lists this clonotype with a few counts. V gene TRBV4-1 combines with J gene TRBJ2-3, with D possibly being TRBD1 (6 bases). Germline CDR1 reads MGHRA; CDR2 reads YSYEKL. The CDR3 extends over 16 amino acids. V lost 4 bases to trimming and J lost 3 bases, with 17 bases between them. The CDR3 is CASSLNWMGATDTQYF. The CDR3 DNA is TGCGCCAGCAGCCTCAACTGGATGGGGGCAACAGATACGCAGTATTTT.

This clonotype came up a few times. This sequence joins TRBV28 and TRBJ2-5; 14 positions match TRBD2. The CDR3 runs to 16 residues. J was trimmed by 6 bases and V by 6 bases; bases with no gene match: 9. CDR1 is MDHEN and CDR2 is SYDVKM in the germline V gene. For the CDR3, the DNA is TGTGCCAGCAGCCTTCCCGGGACTAGCGGGGGAAAGACCCAGTACTTC. Translation: CASSLPGTSGGKTQYF.

The chain is built from TRBV4-3 and TRBJ2-7; 7 bases map to TRBD1. Trimming removed 0 bases from V and 3 bases from J; junction bases left unmatched: 8. Looked up from germline, CDR1 is LGHNA and CDR2 is YSLEER. The CDR3 totals 16 residues. The CDR3 sequence: CASSQDRGTAFYEQYF. The CDR3 DNA reads as TGCGCCAGCAGCCAAGATAGAGGGACAGCGTTCTACGAGCAGTACTTC.

This clonotype was seen many times. The chain uses TRBV5-1 and TRBJ2-2; TRBD2 aligns across 9 bases. CDR3 size: 17 residues. The J segment lost 11 bases and the V segment lost 0 bases, leaving 14 bases of the junction unmatched. CDR1 and CDR2 (germline): SGHRS, YFSETQ. CDR3 coding DNA: TGCGCCAGCAGCTTGGGACGTATGGCGGGAGGGCCGTCTGAGCTGTTTTTT. It encodes CASSLGRMAGGPSELFF.

V is TRBV7-2 and J is TRBJ2-7; 8 positions match TRBD1. This CDR3 contains 15 residues. V lost 4 bases and J lost 0; bases outside the gene matches: 5. Germline loops: CDR1 SGHTA, CDR2 FQGNSA. The CDR3 DNA reads as TGTGCCAGCAGCTCGGGACAGGTCCTCTCCTACGAGCAGTACTTC. Its translation: CASSSGQVLSYEQYF.

The J gene is TRBJ1-5, the V gene TRBV19, with D hard to call. Germline assignment: CDR1 LNHDA and CDR2 SQIVND (reference sequence). This CDR3 spans 14 amino acids. Trimming shortened V by 8 bases and J by 1 base, and 12 bases separated the two germline ends. CDR3 in DNA: TGTGCCAGTGCGATGGGTCTGAGCAATCAGCCCCAGCATTTT. It is translated as CASAMGLSNQPQHF.

The genes are TRBV9 and TRBJ2-3; D unclear. Trimming took off 3 bases at V and 3 bases at J, with 5 bases between the two ends. Germline V gene data show CDR1 as SGDLS and CDR2 as YYNGEE. This CDR3 comprises 12 residues. The CDR3 is CASSAITDTQYF. As DNA, the CDR3 is TGTGCCAGCAGCGCGATTACAGATACGCAGTATTTT.

J is TRBJ1-1 and V is TRBV20-1; TRBD1 is a possible D gene (5 bases). CDR1 is DFQATT and CDR2 is SNEGSKA in the germline V gene (reference sequence). V dropped 1 base and J dropped 1 base, with 13 bases sitting between them. The CDR3 sequence is 15 residues long. The CDR3 nucleotides are TGCAGTGCTAGAGCCCCGGGACGTAAGAACACTGAAGCTTTCTTT. It codes for CSARAPGRKNTEAFF.

The chain is built from TRBV4-2 and TRBJ2-5; D is perhaps TRBD2 (6 bases). The CDR3 is 14 amino acids. From germline, CDR1 is LGHNA and CDR2 YNFKEQ. Trimming left V 1 base short and J 2 bases short, with 8 bases between. CDR3 in amino acids: CASSQVAVQETQYF. CDR3 DNA sequence: TGTGCCAGCAGCCAAGTAGCGGTTCAAGAGACCCAGTACTTC.

The chain recombines TRBV19 with TRBJ2-7; 9 bases are a match to TRBD1. This CDR3 contains 15 residues. The J segment lost 0 bases and the V segment lost 4 bases, leaving 4 bases of the junction unmatched. The germline gives CDR1 LNHDA, CDR2 SQIVND (reference sequence). The DNA of the CDR3 is TGTGCCAGTAGTAGTCGACAGGGGGTCTCCTACGAGCAGTACTTC. Protein sequence: CASSSRQGVSYEQYF.

CDR3 sequence (DNA): TGCAGTGCTAGATTGGGGGGCTATGGCTACACCTTC. The encoded protein is CSARLGGYGYTF. The chain uses TRBV20-1 and TRBJ1-2; tentative D call: TRBD1 (5 bases). Germline CDR1 and CDR2: DFQATT and SNEGSKA (reference sequence). V was pared by 2 bases and J by 4 bases, with 8 bases between. The length of the CDR3 is 12 residues.

V usage is TRBV4-2 and J usage is TRBJ2-7; 11 bases are shared with TRBD1. The CDR3 is 15 residues long. J was trimmed by 4 bases and V by 1 base; bases with no gene match: 3. CDR1 LGHNA and CDR2 YNFKEQ come from the germline V gene. CDR3 amino acids: CASSQGTGGGYEQYF. DNA for the CDR3: TGTGCCAGCAGCCAAGGGACAGGGGGCGGGTACGAGCAGTACTTC.

This clonotype was detected only a few times. The V and J genes are TRBV10-3 and TRBJ1-5; a possible D gene is TRBD1 (5 bases). CDR1 ENHRY and CDR2 SYGVKD come from the germline V gene. The V end lost 6 bases, the J end lost 8 bases, and 14 bases lay between the germline ends. The CDR3 has 13 amino acids. CDR3 DNA sequence: TGTGCCATCAGCACAGGTCCCTCGGAGCCCCAGCATTTT. Protein: CAISTGPSEPQHF.

This clonotype was picked up many times. The chain links TRBV29-1 to TRBJ2-1; D is perhaps TRBD2 (6 bases). From germline, CDR1 is SQVTM and CDR2 ANQGSEA. The CDR3 runs 12 residues. The CDR3 is CGGSSSYNEQFF. The CDR3 coding sequence is TGCGGGGGGTCCAGCTCCTACAATGAGCAGTTCTTC.